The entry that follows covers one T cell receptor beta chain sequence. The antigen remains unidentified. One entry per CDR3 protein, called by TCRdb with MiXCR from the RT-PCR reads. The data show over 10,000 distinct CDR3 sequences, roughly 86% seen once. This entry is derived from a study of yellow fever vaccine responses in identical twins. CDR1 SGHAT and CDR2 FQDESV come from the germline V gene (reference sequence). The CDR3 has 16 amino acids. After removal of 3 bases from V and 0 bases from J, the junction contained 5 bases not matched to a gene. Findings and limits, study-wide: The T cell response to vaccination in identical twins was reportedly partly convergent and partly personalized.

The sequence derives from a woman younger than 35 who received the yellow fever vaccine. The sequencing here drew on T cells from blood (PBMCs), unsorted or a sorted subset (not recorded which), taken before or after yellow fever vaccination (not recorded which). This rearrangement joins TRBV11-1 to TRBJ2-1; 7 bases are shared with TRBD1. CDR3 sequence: CASSFAGTVSYNEQFF. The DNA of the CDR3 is TGTGCCAGCAGCTTTGCCGGGACAGTCTCCTACAATGAGCAGTTCTTC.